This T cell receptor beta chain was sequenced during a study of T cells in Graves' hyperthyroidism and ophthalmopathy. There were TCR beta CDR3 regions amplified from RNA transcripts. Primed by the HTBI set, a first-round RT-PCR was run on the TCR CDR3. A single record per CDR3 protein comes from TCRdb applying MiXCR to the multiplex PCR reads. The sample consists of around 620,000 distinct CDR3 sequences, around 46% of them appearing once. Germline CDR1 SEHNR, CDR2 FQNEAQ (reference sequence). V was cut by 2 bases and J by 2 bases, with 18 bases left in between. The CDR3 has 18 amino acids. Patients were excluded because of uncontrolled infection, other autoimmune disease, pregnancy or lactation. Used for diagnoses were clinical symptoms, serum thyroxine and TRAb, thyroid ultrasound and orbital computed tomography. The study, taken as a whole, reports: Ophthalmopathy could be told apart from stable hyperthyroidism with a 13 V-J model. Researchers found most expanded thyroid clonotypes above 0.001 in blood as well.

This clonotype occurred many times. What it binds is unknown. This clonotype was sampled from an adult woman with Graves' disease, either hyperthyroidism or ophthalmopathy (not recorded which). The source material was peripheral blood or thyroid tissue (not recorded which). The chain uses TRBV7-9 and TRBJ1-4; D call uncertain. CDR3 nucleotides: TGTGCCAGCAGCTTATCCCCTCTAGCTAATCCCACTAATGAAAAACTGTTTTTT. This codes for CASSLSPLANPTNEKLFF.